This T cell receptor (beta chain) was profiled in a study of T-cell memory formation after mild COVID-19. In TCRdb, the 5' RACE reads were re-called with MiXCR into one record per CDR3 protein. The sample has 300,000 to 350,000 distinct CDR3 sequences, 15% to 20% seen once; the top ten hold 20% to 25%. CDR3 length: 15 amino acids. In germline, CDR1 is SGHRS, CDR2 YFSETQ. Trimming shortened V by 3 bases and J by 0 bases, and 9 bases separated the two germline ends. The source is a man aged 18 to 35 who had mild COVID-19 (a few samples of this study predate the infection). Cell type and time point are not known. Sequencing used PBMCs or a T cell subset sorted from them (not recorded which). This chain joins TRBV5-1 and TRBJ1-4, with D perhaps TRBD1 (5 bases). The CDR3 nucleotides are TGCGCCAGCAGCTCGACACAGGCAACTAATGAAAAACTGTTTTTT. This gives the protein CASSSTQATNEKLFF.